The 15 T cell receptor beta chains reported below all come from one sample, sequenced in a study of T cells in Graves' hyperthyroidism and ophthalmopathy. Authors of the study amplified TCR beta CDR3 regions from RNA transcripts. The TCR CDR3 was amplified in a first-round RT-PCR using the HTBI primer set. TCRdb itself ran the multiplex PCR reads through MiXCR, one entry per CDR3 protein. Altogether hundreds of thousands of distinct CDR3 sequences are present, around 39% being singletons, with the ten largest covering 7% to 10%. Material: blood. The receptor source for this set is a man in his late teens or twenties with Graves' hyperthyroidism.

This clonotype was observed at least ten times. This chain uses TRBV14 with TRBJ2-7; 7 positions match TRBD1. The CDR3 consists of 16 residues. V lost 1 base, J lost 0 bases, and 6 bases stayed unmatched. From germline, CDR1 is SGHDN and CDR2 FVKESK. The CDR3 loop is CASSQAQGTLSYEQYF. CDR3 coding DNA: TGTGCCAGCAGCCAAGCACAGGGGACACTCTCCTACGAGCAGTACTTC. Full variable domain (remainder filled in from reference TRBV14 and TRBJ2-7): EAGVTQFPSHSVIEKGQTVTLRCDPISGHDNLYWYRRVMGKEIKFLLHFVKESKQDESGMPNNRFLAERTGGTYSTLKVQPAELEDSGVYFCASSQAQGTLSYEQYFGPGTRLTVT.

This clonotype was counted many times. This chain uses TRBV20-1 with TRBJ1-1, with D perhaps TRBD1 (5 bases). Germline loops: CDR1 DFQATT, CDR2 SNEGSKA (reference sequence). V was shortened by 3 bases and J by 3 bases, with 8 bases between the two germline ends. There are 12 residues in the CDR3. The DNA for the CDR3 is TGCAGTGCTAGCCCGGGGGACACTGAAGCTTTCTTT. Encoded protein: CSASPGDTEAFF.

The J gene is TRBJ2-7, the V gene TRBV7-9; TRBD1 might be the D (6 bases). The germline V and J ends were trimmed by 5 bases and 3 bases, with 14 bases remaining between them. This CDR3 comprises 14 residues. Germline CDR1 and CDR2: SEHNR and FQNEAQ (reference sequence). The CDR3 protein is CASSRQEGRYEQYF. The CDR3 region has the DNA TGTGCCAGCAGCAGACAGGAAGGACGCTACGAGCAGTACTTC.

This clonotype was detected only a few times. This chain joins TRBV5-1 and TRBJ2-7, with a weak D call TRBD1 (5 bases). There are 15 residues in the CDR3. Germline V lookup: CDR1 SGHRS, CDR2 YFSETQ. Trimming took off 2 bases at V and 0 bases at J, with 12 bases between the two ends. DNA for the CDR3: TGCGCCAGCAGCTTTTTGGGCGACAGCTCCTACGAGCAGTACTTC. This translates into CASSFLGDSSYEQYF. The variable domain in full, with the rest retrieved from reference TRBV5-1 and TRBJ2-7, is KAGVTQTPRYLIKTRGQQVTLSCSPISGHRSVSWYQQTPGQGLQFLFEYFSETQRNKGNFPGRFSGRQFSNSRSEMNVSTLELGDSALYLCASSFLGDSSYEQYFGPGTRLTVT.

In this sample, this clonotype turned up many times. The CDR3 region is CATSRGQETQYF. The CDR3 nucleotides read TGTGCCACCAGCAGAGGTCAAGAGACCCAGTACTTC. The chain couples TRBV15 to TRBJ2-5, with D unresolved. The CDR3 length is 12 residues. Germline CDR1 reads LNHNV; CDR2 reads YYDKDF (reference sequence). V shed 1 base and J shed 2 bases, with 2 bases lying between them.

This clonotype has only a few counts. The gene calls are TRBV10-3 and TRBJ1-5; 10 bases line up with TRBD1. CDR1 and CDR2 from the germline V gene are ENHRY and SYGVKD. The CDR3 runs 17 residues. J lost 0 bases, V lost 4 bases, and 6 bases had no gene match. CDR3 nucleotides: TGTGCCATCAGTGGGACAGGGACAGGGGATAGCAATCAGCCCCAGCATTTT. It encodes CAISGTGTGDSNQPQHF.

This clonotype was found a few times. The gene calls are TRBV9 and TRBJ2-7; perhaps TRBD1 as D (6 bases). The CDR3 is 13 amino acids. The germline CDR1 and CDR2 sequences are SGDLS and YYNGEE. The V end was cut by 5 bases, the J end by 2 bases, with 11 bases between. The CDR3 DNA reads TGTGCCAGCAGGCTTGACAGGCCCTACGAGCAGTACTTC. It encodes CASRLDRPYEQYF.

Remarks on this clonotype: A much larger clone differs from this one at a single base, so this may be a read error. The chain couples TRBV29-1 to TRBJ2-5, with 8 bases that match TRBD2. Germline V CDR1 and CDR2: SQVTM, ANQGSEA. This CDR3 has 15 residues. The CDR3 DNA reads as TGCAACGTTGAAGGAGCGGGGGAAACTCAAGAGACCCAGTACTTC. It encodes CNVEGAGETQETQYF.

The chain has TRBV25-1 and TRBJ1-4; D gene ambiguous. The V and J ends lost 5 bases and 0 bases respectively, with 19 bases between them. Per germline, CDR1 MGHDK and CDR2 SYGVNS. CDR3 length equals 18 residues. As DNA, the CDR3 is TGTGCCAGCAGTTTATTCCCAACAGAGTTCGCAACTAATGAAAAACTGTTTTTT. Translation gives CASSLFPTEFATNEKLFF. Supplemented by reference TRBV25-1 and TRBJ1-4, the full variable domain reads EADIYQTPRYLVIGTGKKITLECSQTMGHDKMYWYQQDPGMELHLIHYSYGVNSTEKGDLSSESTVSRIRTEHFPLTLESARPSHTSQYLCASSLFPTEFATNEKLFFGSGTQLSVL.

The chain has TRBV5-6 and TRBJ1-4; no reliable D call. Deletions cut 4 bases from V and 0 bases from J, with 10 bases between. Germline CDR1 is SGHDT and CDR2 is YYEEEE. The CDR3 spans 15 residues. CDR3 region: CASSRRSATNEKLFF. In DNA, the CDR3 is TGTGCCAGCAGCCGTCGTTCAGCAACTAATGAAAAACTGTTTTTT.

The genes are TRBV5-4 and TRBJ1-2; D unclear. The CDR3 is 13 amino acids. Per germline, CDR1 SGHNT and CDR2 YYREEE (reference sequence). Trimming took off 3 bases at V and 0 bases at J, with 6 bases between the two ends. The CDR3 is CASSSGTNYGYTF. CDR3 bases: TGTGCCAGCAGCTCCGGGACTAACTATGGCTACACCTTC.

This clonotype was observed a handful of times. V gene TRBV2 combines with J gene TRBJ2-7; no definite D call. Per germline, CDR1 SNHLY and CDR2 FYNNEI. This CDR3 contains 11 residues. V lost 7 bases and J lost 3, with 7 bases in between. This CDR3 reads CASMTGYEQYF. As DNA, the CDR3 is TGTGCCAGCATGACCGGCTACGAGCAGTACTTC.

The chain recombines TRBV4-1 with TRBJ1-1; possibly TRBD1 for D (5 bases). With 0 bases removed from V and 5 bases from J, the gap between germline ends came to 10 bases. The CDR3 is 14 residues long. Germline-derived CDR1 and CDR2 are MGHRA and YSYEKL. The CDR3 spells CASSQENRRTEAFF. The CDR3 bases are TGCGCCAGCAGCCAAGAGAACAGGCGGACTGAAGCTTTCTTT.

The chain recombines TRBV7-2 with TRBJ2-2, with D unresolved. Germline V lookup: CDR1 SGHTA, CDR2 FQGNSA. This CDR3 is built from 11 residues. Trimming removed 8 bases from V and 9 bases from J, with 10 bases in between. DNA of the CDR3: TGTGCCAGCCCCCAAGCCCGGGAGCTGTTTTTT. This codes for CASPQARELFF.

This chain connects TRBV25-1 to TRBJ2-7; D call uncertain. Trimming cost V 11 bases and J 0 bases, with 11 bases left between them. The CDR3 runs 12 residues. Germline V gives CDR1 MGHDK, CDR2 SYGVNS. The DNA of the CDR3 is TGTGCCTGGAGCCATCGCTCCTACGAGCAGTACTTC. Translated: CAWSHRSYEQYF.